This is a list of T cell receptor beta chains from one sample in a study of blood T cell repertoires in COVID-19. The repertoire was sequenced with immunoSEQ multiplex PCR; TCRdb's copy has only in-frame clones and lacks some. The sample has about 200,000 clones, over 70% seen once. Sequences were obtained from peripheral blood. These receptors were obtained from a woman in her forties or fifties with acute or convalescent COVID-19. Both conserved end residues are part of each CDR3. Each record gives: J gene, V gene, D gene, clone size, CDR3 protein, CDR3 DNA. D genes are given only for firm matches. Only part of the rows carry a size: once, few, many, or a class if the clone is expanded.

J gene: TRBJ2-7; V gene: TRBV5-8; D gene: NA; clone size: NA; CDR3 protein: CASSLVGHSSYEQYF; CDR3 DNA: TGTGCCAGCAGCTTGGTGGGACATAGCTCCTACGAGCAGTACTTC
J gene: TRBJ2-3; V gene: TRBV24-1; D gene: TRBD2; clone size: NA; CDR3 protein: CATEREGRDTQYF; CDR3 DNA: TGTGCCACCGAGCGGGAGGGGAGAGATACGCAGTATTTT
J gene: TRBJ2-5; V gene: TRBV30; D gene: TRBD1; clone size: NA; CDR3 protein: CAWNKPDRRQETQYF; CDR3 DNA: TGTGCCTGGAATAAACCGGACAGGCGACAAGAGACCCAGTACTTC
J gene: TRBJ2-2; V gene: TRBV5-1; D gene: TRBD2; clone size: NA; CDR3 protein: CASSGLAGGELFF; CDR3 DNA: TGCGCCAGCAGCGGACTAGCGGGCGGGGAGCTGTTTTTT
J gene: TRBJ2-1; V gene: TRBV2; D gene: NA; clone size: NA; CDR3 protein: CATQPGLTPGEQFF; CDR3 DNA: TGTGCCACTCAACCGGGACTTACCCCCGGGGAGCAGTTCTTC
J gene: TRBJ2-2; V gene: TRBV6-1; D gene: TRBD2; clone size: NA; CDR3 protein: CASSEDITGGHTGELFF; CDR3 DNA: TGTGCCAGCAGTGAAGATATAACGGGAGGCCACACCGGGGAGCTGTTTTTT
J gene: TRBJ2-7; V gene: TRBV5-3; D gene: TRBD2; clone size: NA; CDR3 protein: CARSLASGSTYEQYF; CDR3 DNA: TGTGCCAGAAGCTTGGCTAGCGGGAGCACCTACGAGCAGTACTTC
J gene: TRBJ2-5; V gene: TRBV5-5; D gene: NA; clone size: NA; CDR3 protein: CASSFFGSGETQYF; CDR3 DNA: TGTGCCAGCAGCTTTTTCGGGAGCGGGGAGACCCAGTACTTC
J gene: TRBJ2-5; V gene: TRBV9; D gene: TRBD2; clone size: NA; CDR3 protein: CASSVDAGVETQYF; CDR3 DNA: TGTGCCAGCAGCGTAGATGCGGGAGTAGAGACCCAGTACTTC
J gene: TRBJ2-3; V gene: TRBV9; D gene: TRBD2; clone size: NA; CDR3 protein: CASSVGGRVPDTQYF; CDR3 DNA: TGTGCCAGCAGCGTAGGGGGGAGGGTTCCAGATACGCAGTATTTT
J gene: TRBJ2-1; V gene: TRBV11-2; D gene: NA; clone size: NA; CDR3 protein: CASSLVPGIAEQFF; CDR3 DNA: TGTGCCAGCAGCTTGGTCCCTGGGATAGCGGAGCAGTTCTTC
J gene: TRBJ2-5; V gene: TRBV4-1; D gene: NA; clone size: NA; CDR3 protein: CASSPSRSGPQETQYF; CDR3 DNA: TGCGCCAGCAGCCCAAGTAGGTCAGGGCCCCAAGAGACCCAGTACTTC
J gene: TRBJ1-1; V gene: TRBV27; D gene: NA; clone size: NA; CDR3 protein: CASSHRHRAPEAFF; CDR3 DNA: TGTGCCAGCAGTCATCGTCACAGGGCCCCTGAAGCTTTCTTT
J gene: TRBJ2-3; V gene: TRBV25-1; D gene: NA; clone size: NA; CDR3 protein: CASSPSRGSTDTQYF; CDR3 DNA: TGTGCCAGCAGTCCCTCGAGGGGGAGTACAGATACGCAGTATTTT
J gene: TRBJ1-2; V gene: TRBV28; D gene: NA; clone size: NA; CDR3 protein: CASSLLGLRGYTF; CDR3 DNA: TGTGCCAGCAGTTTATTGGGACTGAGAGGCTACACCTTC
J gene: TRBJ1-4; V gene: TRBV6-6; D gene: NA; clone size: once; CDR3 protein: CASSYPRGGVNEKLFF; CDR3 DNA: TGTGCCAGCAGTTACCCCCGAGGGGGAGTTAATGAAAAACTGTTTTTT
J gene: TRBJ2-3; V gene: TRBV18; D gene: TRBD1; clone size: NA; CDR3 protein: CASSLLPGGLDTQYF; CDR3 DNA: TGTGCCAGCTCGTTACTACCAGGGGGCTTAGATACGCAGTATTTT
J gene: TRBJ1-2; V gene: TRBV2; D gene: NA; clone size: few; CDR3 protein: CASRRGINYGYTF; CDR3 DNA: TGTGCCAGCAGGCGGGGGATTAACTATGGCTACACCTTC
J gene: TRBJ2-1; V gene: TRBV5-1; D gene: TRBD1; clone size: NA; CDR3 protein: CASSLGTGIYNEQFF; CDR3 DNA: TGCGCCAGCAGCTTAGGGACAGGGATCTACAATGAGCAGTTCTTC
J gene: TRBJ1-5; V gene: TRBV19; D gene: NA; clone size: NA; CDR3 protein: CASSMRIADQPQHF; CDR3 DNA: TGTGCCAGTAGTATGAGGATAGCAGATCAGCCCCAGCATTTT
J gene: TRBJ1-2; V gene: TRBV9; D gene: NA; clone size: NA; CDR3 protein: CASSGYLQAYGYTF; CDR3 DNA: TGTGCCAGCAGCGGATACTTACAGGCCTATGGCTACACCTTC
J gene: TRBJ2-7; V gene: TRBV5-8; D gene: TRBD1; clone size: NA; CDR3 protein: CASSLYRTGGVSYEQYF; CDR3 DNA: TGTGCCAGCAGCTTGTATCGGACAGGGGGGGTCTCCTACGAGCAGTACTTC
J gene: TRBJ2-1; V gene: TRBV19; D gene: TRBD2; clone size: NA; CDR3 protein: CASSIGRPLAGGYNEQFF; CDR3 DNA: TGTGCCAGTAGTATTGGGCGACCCTTAGCGGGAGGTTACAATGAGCAGTTCTTC
J gene: TRBJ1-1; V gene: TRBV18; D gene: NA; clone size: NA; CDR3 protein: CASSPGSRLGHEAFF; CDR3 DNA: TGTGCCAGCTCACCAGGGAGTAGATTGGGACACGAGGCTTTCTTT
J gene: TRBJ1-5; V gene: TRBV30; D gene: NA; clone size: NA; CDR3 protein: CAWSVGVPQPQHF; CDR3 DNA: TGTGCCTGGAGTGTAGGGGTCCCTCAGCCCCAGCATTTT
J gene: TRBJ2-7; V gene: TRBV2; D gene: TRBD1; clone size: NA; CDR3 protein: CASSRDSNSYEQYF; CDR3 DNA: TGTGCCAGCAGTCGGGACAGCAACTCCTACGAGCAGTACTTC
J gene: TRBJ2-1; V gene: TRBV13; D gene: NA; clone size: NA; CDR3 protein: CASSLVSRDSSYNEQFF; CDR3 DNA: TGTGCCAGCAGCTTAGTTTCGCGGGATAGCTCCTACAATGAGCAGTTCTTC
J gene: TRBJ1-1; V gene: TRBV6-6; D gene: TRBD1; clone size: NA; CDR3 protein: CASSYETGRYTEAFF; CDR3 DNA: TGTGCCAGCAGTTACGAGACAGGGAGGTACACTGAAGCTTTCTTT
J gene: TRBJ2-1; V gene: TRBV19; D gene: TRBD2; clone size: NA; CDR3 protein: CATVPGGGDEQFF; CDR3 DNA: TGTGCCACCGTTCCCGGCGGGGGGGATGAGCAGTTCTTC
J gene: TRBJ1-2; V gene: TRBV28; D gene: TRBD1; clone size: NA; CDR3 protein: CASLGQGADGYTF; CDR3 DNA: TGTGCCAGTCTCGGACAGGGGGCGGACGGCTACACCTTC
J gene: TRBJ2-7; V gene: TRBV6-6; D gene: TRBD1; clone size: NA; CDR3 protein: CASSYGQGLNEQYF; CDR3 DNA: TGTGCCAGCAGTTACGGACAGGGATTGAACGAGCAGTACTTC
J gene: TRBJ2-5; V gene: TRBV5-1; D gene: NA; clone size: once; CDR3 protein: CASTMGLQETQYF; CDR3 DNA: TGCGCCAGCACCATGGGCCTCCAAGAGACCCAGTACTTC
J gene: TRBJ2-7; V gene: TRBV5-1; D gene: NA; clone size: NA; CDR3 protein: CASALGTLSYEQYF; CDR3 DNA: TGCGCCAGCGCCCTCGGGACTCTTTCCTACGAGCAGTACTTC
J gene: TRBJ1-2; V gene: TRBV6-1; D gene: TRBD1; clone size: NA; CDR3 protein: CASSERGLNYGYTF; CDR3 DNA: TGTGCCAGCAGTGAAAGGGGGCTGAACTATGGCTACACCTTC
J gene: TRBJ2-7; V gene: TRBV28; D gene: TRBD1; clone size: NA; CDR3 protein: CASSTRGEQYF; CDR3 DNA: TGTGCCAGCAGTACCAGGGGGGAGCAGTACTTC
J gene: TRBJ2-7; V gene: TRBV9; D gene: NA; clone size: NA; CDR3 protein: CASSVSGFSYEQYF; CDR3 DNA: TGTGCCAGCAGCGTTAGCGGATTCTCCTACGAGCAGTACTTC
J gene: TRBJ2-7; V gene: TRBV7-2; D gene: NA; clone size: NA; CDR3 protein: CASSVSPTGEQYF; CDR3 DNA: TGTGCCAGCAGCGTAAGCCCAACAGGGGAGCAGTACTTC
J gene: TRBJ2-3; V gene: TRBV7-9; D gene: NA; clone size: NA; CDR3 protein: CASSLSSDTQYF; CDR3 DNA: TGTGCCAGCAGCCTGTCTTCAGATACGCAGTATTTT
J gene: TRBJ1-2; V gene: TRBV24-1; D gene: NA; clone size: NA; CDR3 protein: CAASDLGSRVYTF; CDR3 DNA: TGTGCCGCCAGTGATTTGGGGTCCAGGGTATACACCTTC
J gene: TRBJ1-5; V gene: TRBV6-6; D gene: NA; clone size: NA; CDR3 protein: CASIREGSQPQHF; CDR3 DNA: TGTGCCAGCATCCGGGAGGGCAGTCAGCCCCAGCATTTT
J gene: TRBJ2-1; V gene: TRBV7-3; D gene: NA; clone size: once; CDR3 protein: CASSPHPRGSLWEQFF; CDR3 DNA: TGTGCCAGCAGCCCCCACCCTAGGGGCTCACTTTGGGAGCAGTTCTTC
J gene: TRBJ1-4; V gene: TRBV5-6; D gene: NA; clone size: few; CDR3 protein: CASSLGGRYEKLFF; CDR3 DNA: TGTGCCAGCAGCTTGGGGGGGAGGTACGAAAAACTGTTTTTT
J gene: TRBJ2-7; V gene: TRBV10-3; D gene: TRBD2; clone size: NA; CDR3 protein: CATEPGLAGGKGYEQYF; CDR3 DNA: TGTGCCACAGAACCGGGACTAGCGGGAGGAAAGGGCTACGAGCAGTACTTC
J gene: TRBJ1-1; V gene: TRBV27; D gene: NA; clone size: few; CDR3 protein: CASSLSGAGEAFF; CDR3 DNA: TGTGCCAGCAGTTTATCGGGAGCAGGTGAAGCTTTCTTT
J gene: TRBJ1-1; V gene: TRBV7-8; D gene: NA; clone size: once; CDR3 protein: CASSARVMNTEAFF; CDR3 DNA: TGTGCCAGCAGCGCCAGGGTTATGAACACTGAAGCTTTCTTT
J gene: TRBJ2-7; V gene: TRBV3-1/TRBV3-2; D gene: TRBD2; clone size: NA; CDR3 protein: CASSHNTAGGVYEQYF; CDR3 DNA: TGTGCCAGCAGCCATAACACTGCGGGAGGGGTCTACGAGCAGTACTTC